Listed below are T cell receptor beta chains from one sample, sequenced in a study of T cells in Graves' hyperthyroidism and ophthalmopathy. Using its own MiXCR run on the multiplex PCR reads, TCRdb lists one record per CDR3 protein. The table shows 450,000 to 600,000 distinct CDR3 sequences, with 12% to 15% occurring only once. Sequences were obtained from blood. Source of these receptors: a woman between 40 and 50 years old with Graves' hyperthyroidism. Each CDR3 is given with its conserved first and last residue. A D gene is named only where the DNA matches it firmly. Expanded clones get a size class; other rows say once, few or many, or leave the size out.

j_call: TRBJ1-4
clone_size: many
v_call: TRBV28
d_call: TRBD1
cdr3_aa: CASSDPRGPDNEKLFF
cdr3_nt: TGTGCCAGCAGTGATCCTAGGGGGCCAGATAATGAAAAACTGTTTTTT

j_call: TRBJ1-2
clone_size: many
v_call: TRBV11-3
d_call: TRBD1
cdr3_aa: CASSRAGTDYGYTF
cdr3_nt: TGTGCCAGCAGCCGAGCCGGGACAGATTATGGCTACACCTTC

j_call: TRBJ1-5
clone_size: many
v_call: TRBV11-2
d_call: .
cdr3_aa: CASSLDRGINQPQHF
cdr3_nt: TGTGCCAGCAGCTTAGACAGGGGAATCAATCAGCCCCAGCATTTT

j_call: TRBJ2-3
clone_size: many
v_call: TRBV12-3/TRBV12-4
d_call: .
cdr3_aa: CASSFEGLSTDTQYF
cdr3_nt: TGTGCCAGCAGCTTCGAAGGACTAAGCACAGATACGCAGTATTTT

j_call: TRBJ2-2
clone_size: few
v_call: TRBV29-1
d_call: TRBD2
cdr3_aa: CSAQTSGGVGELFF
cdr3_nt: TGCAGCGCCCAGACTAGCGGAGGGGTTGGGGAGCTGTTTTTT

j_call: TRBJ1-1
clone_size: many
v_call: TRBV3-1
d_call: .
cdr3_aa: CASSLSLHSINTEAFF
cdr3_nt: TGTGCCAGCAGCCTCTCCCTTCACAGCATAAACACTGAAGCTTTCTTT

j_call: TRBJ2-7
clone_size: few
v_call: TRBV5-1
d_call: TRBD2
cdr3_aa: CASSLVAGEHYEQYF
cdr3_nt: TGCGCCAGCAGCTTGGTAGCGGGGGAACACTACGAGCAGTACTTC

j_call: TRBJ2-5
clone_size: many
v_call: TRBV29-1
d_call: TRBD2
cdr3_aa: CSVPLSQGLGGETQYF
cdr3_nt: TGCAGCGTCCCCCTTTCCCAGGGACTAGGAGGCGAGACCCAGTACTTC

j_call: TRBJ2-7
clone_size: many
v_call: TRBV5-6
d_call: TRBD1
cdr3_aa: CASSHDRGPTYEQYF
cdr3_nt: TGTGCCAGCAGTCATGACAGGGGACCTACCTACGAGCAGTACTTC

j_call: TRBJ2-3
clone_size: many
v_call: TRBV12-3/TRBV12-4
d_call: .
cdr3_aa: CASTPSTDTQYF
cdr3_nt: TGTGCCAGCACCCCTAGCACAGATACGCAGTATTTT

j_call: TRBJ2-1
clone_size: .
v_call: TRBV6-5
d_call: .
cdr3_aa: CASSYLARNEQFF
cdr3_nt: TGTGCCAGCAGTTACCTAGCCCGGAATGAGCAGTTCTTC

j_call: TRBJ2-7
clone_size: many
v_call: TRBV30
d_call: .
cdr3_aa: CAWNRRSPYEQYF
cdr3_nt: TGTGCCTGGAATCGGCGCTCCCCCTACGAGCAGTACTTC

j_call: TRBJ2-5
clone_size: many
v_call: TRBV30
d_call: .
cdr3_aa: CAWSGPETQYF
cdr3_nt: TGTGCCTGGAGTGGACCGGAGACCCAGTACTTC

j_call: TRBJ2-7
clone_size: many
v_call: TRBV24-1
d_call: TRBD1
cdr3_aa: CATSDSDRGNDEQYF
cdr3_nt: TGTGCCACCAGTGATTCGGACAGGGGCAACGACGAGCAGTACTTC

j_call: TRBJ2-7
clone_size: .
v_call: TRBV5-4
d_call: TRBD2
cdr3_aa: CASSHGLAGELDEQYF
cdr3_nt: TGTGCCAGCAGCCATGGACTAGCGGGAGAACTCGACGAGCAGTACTTC

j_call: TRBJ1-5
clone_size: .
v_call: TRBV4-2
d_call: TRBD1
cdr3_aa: CASSPGDRARNQPQHF
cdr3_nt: TGTGCCAGCAGCCCTGGGGACAGGGCGCGCAATCAGCCCCAGCATTTT

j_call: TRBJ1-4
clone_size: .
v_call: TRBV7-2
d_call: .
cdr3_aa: CASSLDKDDATNEKLFF
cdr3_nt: TGTGCCAGCAGCTTAGATAAGGACGATGCAACTAATGAAAAACTGTTTTTT

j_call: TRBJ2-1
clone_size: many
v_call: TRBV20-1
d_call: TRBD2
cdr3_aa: CSARGLVSSNEQFF
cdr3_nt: TGCAGTGCAAGGGGACTAGTTAGTAGCAATGAGCAGTTCTTC

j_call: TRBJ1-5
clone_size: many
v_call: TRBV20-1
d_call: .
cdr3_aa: CSARLQGGKPQHF
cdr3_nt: TGCAGTGCTAGGCTTCAAGGGGGGAAGCCCCAGCATTTT

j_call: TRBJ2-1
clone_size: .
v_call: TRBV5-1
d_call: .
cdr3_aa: CASSLGNGVYNEQFF
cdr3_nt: TGCGCCAGCAGCTTGGGAAACGGGGTCTACAATGAGCAGTTCTTC

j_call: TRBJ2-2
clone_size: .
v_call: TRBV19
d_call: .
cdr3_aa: CASSIGYSGANTGELLF
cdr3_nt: TGTGCCAGTAGTATAGGCTATAGCGGCGCGAACACCGGGGAGCTGCTTTTT

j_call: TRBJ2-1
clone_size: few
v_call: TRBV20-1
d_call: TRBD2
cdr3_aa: CSARGVTGGRYNEQFF
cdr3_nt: TGCAGTGCTAGAGGGGTAACGGGAGGGAGATACAATGAGCAGTTCTTC

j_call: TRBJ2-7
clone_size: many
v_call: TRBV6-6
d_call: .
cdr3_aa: CASSYGTTEQYF
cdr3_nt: TGTGCCAGCAGTTACGGTACGACCGAGCAGTACTTC

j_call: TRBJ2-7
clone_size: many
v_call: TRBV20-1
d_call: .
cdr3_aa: CSARDGSSYEQYF
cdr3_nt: TGCAGTGCTAGAGACGGGAGCTCCTACGAGCAGTACTTC

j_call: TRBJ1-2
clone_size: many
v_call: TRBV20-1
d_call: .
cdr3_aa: CSARGEVITGSNYGYTF
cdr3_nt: TGCAGTGCTAGAGGCGAAGTAATAACAGGGTCAAACTATGGCTACACCTTC

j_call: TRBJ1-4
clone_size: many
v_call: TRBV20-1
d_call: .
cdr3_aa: CSARGATNEKLFF
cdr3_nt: TGCAGTGCTAGGGGTGCAACTAATGAAAAACTGTTTTTT

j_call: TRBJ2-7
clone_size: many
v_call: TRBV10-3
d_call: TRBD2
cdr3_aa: CATSNGTSNEQYF
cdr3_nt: TGTGCCACTTCGAACGGGACTAGCAACGAGCAGTACTTC

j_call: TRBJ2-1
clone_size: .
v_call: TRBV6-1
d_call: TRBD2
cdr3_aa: CASSEARTSGRYNEQFF
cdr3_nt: TGTGCCAGCAGTGAAGCGCGAACTAGCGGGAGATACAATGAGCAGTTCTTC

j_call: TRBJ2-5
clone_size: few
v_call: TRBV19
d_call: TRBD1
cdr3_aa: CASSITGGAETQYF
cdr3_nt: TGTGCCAGTAGTATTACAGGGGGCGCGGAGACCCAGTACTTC

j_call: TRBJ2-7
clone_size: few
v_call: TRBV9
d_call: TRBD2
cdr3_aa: CASSTKGTSREQYF
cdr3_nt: TGTGCCAGCAGCACGAAGGGGACTAGCAGAGAGCAGTACTTC

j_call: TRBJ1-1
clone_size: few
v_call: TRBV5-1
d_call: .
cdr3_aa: CASSLAGASLRNTEAFF
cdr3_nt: TGCGCCAGCAGCTTGGCGGGGGCCTCCCTCCGTAACACTGAAGCTTTCTTT

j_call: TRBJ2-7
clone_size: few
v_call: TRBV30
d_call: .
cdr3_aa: CAWSRTVYEQYF
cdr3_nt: TGTGCCTGGAGCCGGACAGTTTACGAGCAGTACTTC

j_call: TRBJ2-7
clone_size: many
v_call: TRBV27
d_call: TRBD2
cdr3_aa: CASSPFGGLAEYEQYF
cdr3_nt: TGTGCCAGCAGTCCCTTCGGGGGACTAGCGGAGTACGAGCAGTACTTC

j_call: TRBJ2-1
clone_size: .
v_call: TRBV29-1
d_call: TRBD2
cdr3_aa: CSAIGLAGDNEQFF
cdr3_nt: TGCAGCGCCATTGGACTAGCGGGAGACAATGAGCAGTTCTTC

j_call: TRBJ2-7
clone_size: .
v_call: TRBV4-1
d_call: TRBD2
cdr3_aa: CASSQERASGRDEQYF
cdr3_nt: TGCGCCAGCAGCCAAGAACGGGCTAGCGGAAGGGACGAGCAGTACTTC

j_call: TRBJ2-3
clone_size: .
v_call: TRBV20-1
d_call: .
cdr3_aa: CSARPLDTQYF
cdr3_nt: TGCAGTGCTAGACCGTTGGATACGCAGTATTTT

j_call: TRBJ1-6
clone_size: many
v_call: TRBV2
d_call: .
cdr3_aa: CASSDRLLDSPLHF
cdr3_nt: TGTGCCAGCAGTGACCGGCTGTTGGATTCACCCCTCCACTTT

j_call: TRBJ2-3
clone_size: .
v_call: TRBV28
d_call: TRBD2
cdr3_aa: CASSPWMGGTSVGTDTQYF
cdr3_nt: TGTGCCAGCAGTCCTTGGATGGGCGGGACTAGCGTCGGCACAGATACGCAGTATTTT

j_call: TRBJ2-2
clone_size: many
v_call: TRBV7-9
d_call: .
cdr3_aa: CATTEDLGELFF
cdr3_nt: TGTGCCACCACCGAGGACCTAGGGGAGCTGTTTTTT

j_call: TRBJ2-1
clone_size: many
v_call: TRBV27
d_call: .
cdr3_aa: CASSLYAGSSYNEQFF
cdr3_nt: TGTGCCAGCAGTTTATACGCAGGGAGCTCCTACAATGAGCAGTTCTTC

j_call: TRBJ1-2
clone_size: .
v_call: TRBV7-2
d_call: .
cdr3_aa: CASSLSLGYTF
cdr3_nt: TGTGCCAGCAGCTTATCGTTAGGCTACACCTTC

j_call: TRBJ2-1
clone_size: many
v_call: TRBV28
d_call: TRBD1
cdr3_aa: CASSFRQGPNEQFF
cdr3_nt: TGTGCCAGCAGCTTCAGACAGGGCCCCAATGAGCAGTTCTTC

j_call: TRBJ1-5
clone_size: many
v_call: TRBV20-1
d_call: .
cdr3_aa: CSARQDSNQPQHF
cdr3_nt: TGCAGTGCTAGACAGGACAGCAATCAGCCCCAGCATTTT

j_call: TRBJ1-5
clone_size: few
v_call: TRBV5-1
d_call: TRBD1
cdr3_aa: CASPDEDRVHQPQHF
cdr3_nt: TGCGCCAGCCCCGATGAGGACAGGGTCCATCAGCCCCAGCATTTT

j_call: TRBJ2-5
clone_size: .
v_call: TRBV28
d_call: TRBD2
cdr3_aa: CASSLRSGLYQETQYF
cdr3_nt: TGTGCCAGCAGTTTGCGTAGCGGGTTATACCAAGAGACCCAGTACTTC

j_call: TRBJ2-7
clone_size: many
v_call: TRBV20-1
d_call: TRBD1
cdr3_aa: CSASSLGGQVFPSYEQYF
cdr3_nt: TGCAGTGCTAGCTCACTGGGGGGACAGGTATTCCCCTCCTACGAGCAGTACTTC

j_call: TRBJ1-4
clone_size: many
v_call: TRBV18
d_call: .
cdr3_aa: CASSPRATNEKLFF
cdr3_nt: TGTGCCAGCTCACCCCGGGCAACTAATGAAAAACTGTTTTTT

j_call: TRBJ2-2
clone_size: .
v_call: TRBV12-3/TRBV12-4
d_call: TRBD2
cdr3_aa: CASSRLATRAGELFF
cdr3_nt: TGTGCCAGCAGCAGACTAGCCACTCGCGCCGGGGAGCTGTTTTTT

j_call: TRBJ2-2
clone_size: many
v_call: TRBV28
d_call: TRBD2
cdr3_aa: CASSPPAGGKNTGELFF
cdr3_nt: TGTGCCAGCAGTCCCCCCGCGGGGGGAAAGAACACCGGGGAGCTGTTTTTT

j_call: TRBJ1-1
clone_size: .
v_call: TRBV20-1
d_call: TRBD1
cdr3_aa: CSARPGGTNTEAFF
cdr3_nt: TGCAGTGCTAGGCCAGGGGGCACGAACACTGAAGCTTTCTTT

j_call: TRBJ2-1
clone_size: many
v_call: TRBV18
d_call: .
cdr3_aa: CASSAGLYNEQFF
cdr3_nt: TGTGCCAGCTCAGCGGGACTTTACAATGAGCAGTTCTTC

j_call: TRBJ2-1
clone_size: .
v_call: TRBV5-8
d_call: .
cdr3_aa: CASSLSGATYNEQLF
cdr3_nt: TGTGCCAGCAGCTTGAGTGGGGCAACCTACAATGAGCAGCTCTTC

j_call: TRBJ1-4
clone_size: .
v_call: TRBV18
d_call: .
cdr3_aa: CASSPLWAEIKEKLFF
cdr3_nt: TGTGCCAGCTCACCACTTTGGGCAGAAATTAAAGAAAAACTGTTTTTT

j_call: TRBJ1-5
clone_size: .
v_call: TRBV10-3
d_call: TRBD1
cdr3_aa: CAIARDSNQPQHF
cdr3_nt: TGTGCCATCGCTAGGGACAGTAATCAGCCCCAGCATTTT

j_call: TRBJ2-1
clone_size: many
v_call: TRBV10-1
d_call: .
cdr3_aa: CASSRGPSSEQFF
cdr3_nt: TGCGCCAGCAGCCGAGGACCGTCCAGTGAGCAGTTCTTC

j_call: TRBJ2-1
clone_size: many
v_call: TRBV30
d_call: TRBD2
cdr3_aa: CAWSDGGRTGLDEQFF
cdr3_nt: TGTGCCTGGAGTGATGGCGGGAGGACGGGGCTCGATGAGCAGTTCTTC

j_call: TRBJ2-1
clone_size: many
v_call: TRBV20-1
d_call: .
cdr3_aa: CSARPGPYNEQFF
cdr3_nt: TGCAGTGCTAGGCCGGGCCCTTACAATGAGCAGTTCTTC

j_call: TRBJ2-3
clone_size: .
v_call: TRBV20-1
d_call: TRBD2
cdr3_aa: CSAISGRGSYDTQYF
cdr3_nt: TGCAGTGCTATTAGCGGGAGGGGGTCCTACGATACGCAGTATTTT

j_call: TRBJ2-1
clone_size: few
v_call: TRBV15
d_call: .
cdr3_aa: CATCIGAGSYNEQFF
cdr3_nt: TGTGCCACCTGCATAGGGGCAGGGTCCTACAATGAGCAGTTCTTC